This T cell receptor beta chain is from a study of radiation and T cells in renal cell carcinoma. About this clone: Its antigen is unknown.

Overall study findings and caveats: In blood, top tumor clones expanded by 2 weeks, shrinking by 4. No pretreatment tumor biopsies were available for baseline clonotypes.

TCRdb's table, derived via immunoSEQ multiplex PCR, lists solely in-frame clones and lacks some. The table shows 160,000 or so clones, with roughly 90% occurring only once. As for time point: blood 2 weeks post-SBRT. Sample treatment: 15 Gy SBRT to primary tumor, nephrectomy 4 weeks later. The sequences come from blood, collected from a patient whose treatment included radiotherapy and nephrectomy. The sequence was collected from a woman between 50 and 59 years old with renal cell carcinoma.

CDR3 nucleotide sequence: TGCAGCGGCTCCGCCGGGACAGGGGTGTCCGGGGAGCTGTTTTTT. Amino acid sequence: CSGSAGTGVSGELFF. The chain combines TRBV29-1 with TRBJ2-2, with 10 bases fitting TRBD1. There are 15 residues in the CDR3. Germline loops: CDR1 SQVTM, CDR2 ANQGSEA. Trimming took 7 bases from V and 6 from J; bases not matched to a gene: 11.